By sample share, the clone carrying this T cell receptor beta chain is medium-sized. Produced via immunoSEQ multiplex PCR; TCRdb's table is partial and in-frame only. The sample gives about 68,000 clones, under 95% of which show up once; about 2.7% is in the top ten. The sample belongs to a study of T cells after somatic rescue of genetic block. This CDR3 has 14 residues. This receptor was identified in a man in his forties or fifties. This sequence joins TRBV21-1 and TRBJ1-4; no check of the table's D call, TRBD1, against the DNA was made. TRBV21-1 is a documented pseudogene. Sequencing input: peripheral blood mononuclear cells (PBMCs). The CDR3, as DNA: TGTGCCAGCAGCTCCGGGACAGTTAATGAAAAACTGTTTTTT. Encoded protein: CASSSGTVNEKLFF.